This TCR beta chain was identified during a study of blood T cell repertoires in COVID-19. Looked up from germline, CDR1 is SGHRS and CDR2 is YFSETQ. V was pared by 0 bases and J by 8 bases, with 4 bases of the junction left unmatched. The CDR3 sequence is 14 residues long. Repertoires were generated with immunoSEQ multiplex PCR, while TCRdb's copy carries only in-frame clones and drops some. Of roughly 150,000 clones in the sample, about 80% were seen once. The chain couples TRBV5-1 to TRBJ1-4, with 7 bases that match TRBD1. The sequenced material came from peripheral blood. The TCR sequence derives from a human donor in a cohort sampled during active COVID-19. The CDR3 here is CASSLEGGGEKLFF. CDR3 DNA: TGCGCCAGCAGCTTGGAAGGGGGCGGCGAAAAACTGTTTTTT.